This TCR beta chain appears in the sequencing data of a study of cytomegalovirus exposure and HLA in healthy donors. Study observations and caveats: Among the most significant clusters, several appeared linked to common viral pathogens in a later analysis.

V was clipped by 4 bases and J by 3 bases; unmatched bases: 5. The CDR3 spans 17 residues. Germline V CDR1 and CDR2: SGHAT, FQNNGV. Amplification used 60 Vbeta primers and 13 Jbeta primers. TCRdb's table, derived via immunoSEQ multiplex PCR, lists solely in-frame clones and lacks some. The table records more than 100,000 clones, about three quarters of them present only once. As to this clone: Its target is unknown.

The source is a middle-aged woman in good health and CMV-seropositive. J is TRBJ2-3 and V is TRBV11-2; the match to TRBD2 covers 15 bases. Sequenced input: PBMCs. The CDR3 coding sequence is TGTGCCAGCAGCTCTGGACTAGCGGGGGGGAGGACAGATACGCAGTATTTT. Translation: CASSSGLAGGRTDTQYF.